A selection of T cell receptor beta chains follows, all from one sample in a study of T cell responses to AZD1222 COVID-19 vaccine. Using immunoSEQ multiplex PCR, the repertoire was profiled, and TCRdb retains in-frame clones only, with some absent. The sample includes 150,000 to 200,000 clones, around 89% of them seen just once. The sequencing used peripheral blood, collected 28 days after the second dose of the MenACWY control vaccine. These receptors were obtained from an adult who received the MenACWY meningococcal vaccine as a control. Each CDR3 is given with its conserved first and last residue. A D gene is named only where the DNA matches it firmly. A row's size may be missing; if present it is once, few, many or a size class.

j_call d_call clone_size v_call cdr3_aa cdr3_nt
TRBJ1-1 TRBD1 once TRBV5-1 CASSQTLTGTNTEAFF TGCGCCAGCAGTCAAACCCTGACAGGGACGAACACTGAAGCTTTCTTT
TRBJ1-6 TRBD1 - TRBV5-6 CASSLARSGRGLRSPLHF TGTGCCAGCAGCTTGGCCCGGTCGGGCAGGGGGCTCCGGTCACCCCTCCACTTT
TRBJ2-3 TRBD2 - TRBV10-3 CAISAASGVKDTQYF TGTGCCATCAGTGCGGCTAGCGGGGTAAAAGATACGCAGTATTTT
TRBJ2-5 - - TRBV11-2 CAGSRGRETQYF TGTGCCGGCAGTCGGGGGCGAGAGACCCAGTACTTC
TRBJ1-6 - - TRBV27 CASSPTGLTPNF TGTGCCAGCAGTCCTACAGGGCTAACTCCCAACTTT
TRBJ1-3 - - TRBV12-3/TRBV12-4 CASSPGSGNTIYF TGTGCCAGCAGTCCAGGGTCTGGAAACACCATATATTTT
TRBJ1-1 TRBD1 - TRBV27 CASTRDRENTEAFF TGTGCCAGCACAAGGGACAGGGAGAACACTGAAGCTTTCTTT
TRBJ2-7 TRBD1 - TRBV6-5 CASTRTGGSYEQYF TGTGCCAGCACCAGGACAGGGGGATCCTACGAGCAGTACTTC
TRBJ2-3 TRBD1 - TRBV4-1 CASSQGQGAAGSSTDTQYF TGCGCCAGCAGCCAAGGACAGGGGGCGGCCGGATCTAGCACAGATACGCAGTATTTT
TRBJ2-6 - - TRBV28 CASSFSGANVLTF TGTGCCAGCAGTTTCTCTGGGGCCAACGTCCTGACTTTC
TRBJ2-2 - - TRBV29-1 CSVGGNTGELFF TGCAGCGTTGGAGGGAACACCGGGGAGCTGTTTTTT
TRBJ2-7 - - TRBV6-2/TRBV6-3 CASSYTPGADREQYF TGTGCCAGCAGTTACACCCCAGGGGCGGATCGCGAGCAGTACTTC
TRBJ1-3 - once TRBV7-9 CASSPGQLRNTIYF TGTGCCAGCAGCCCGGGACAACTTAGAAACACCATATATTTT
TRBJ1-2 - - TRBV30 CAWSGVHYGYTF TGTGCCTGGAGTGGGGTGCACTATGGCTACACCTTC
TRBJ1-5 - - TRBV5-4 CASSLGPNQPQHF TGTGCCAGCAGCTTGGGGCCAAATCAGCCCCAGCATTTT
TRBJ2-3 TRBD2 few TRBV27 CASSFRRGLLAGGETDTQYF TGTGCCAGCAGTTTCAGGAGGGGGCTACTAGCGGGAGGCGAAACAGATACGCAGTATTTT
TRBJ2-1 TRBD2 - TRBV30 CAWSVGLAGDTEQFF TGTGCCTGGAGTGTAGGGTTAGCGGGAGATACTGAGCAGTTCTTC
TRBJ2-7 - - TRBV5-1 CASSATGPTYEQYF TGCGCCAGCAGCGCCACCGGGCCAACCTACGAGCAGTACTTC
TRBJ2-5 TRBD2 - TRBV10-1 CASSESGEGETQYF TGCGCCAGCAGTGAGTCTGGGGAGGGAGAGACCCAGTACTTC
TRBJ2-1 - - TRBV10-1 CASSGAGLGYNEQFF TGCGCCAGCAGTGGTGCGGGCCTGGGCTACAATGAGCAGTTCTTC
TRBJ1-1 - - TRBV10-2 CASKIPRTGEAFF TGCGCCAGCAAAATCCCCCGGACGGGAGAAGCTTTCTTT
TRBJ2-1 TRBD2 - TRBV19 CASSSGTYNEQFF TGTGCCAGTTCTAGCGGGACTTACAATGAGCAGTTCTTC
TRBJ1-4 - - TRBV6-5 CASSPGTLTNEKLFF TGTGCCAGCAGCCCCGGAACACTGACTAATGAAAAACTGTTTTTT
TRBJ1-2 - - TRBV7-9 CASSSDVYGYTF TGTGCCAGCAGCTCGGACGTCTATGGCTACACCTTC
TRBJ1-3 - few TRBV5-1 CASSMDGYSGNTIYF TGCGCCAGCAGCATGGATGGATACTCTGGAAACACCATATATTTT
TRBJ1-5 - - TRBV27 CASSPSRGHNQPQHF TGTGCCAGCAGTCCCAGCAGGGGCCACAATCAGCCCCAGCATTTT
TRBJ1-5 - - TRBV19 CASSIDRGWGRGSSQPQHF TGTGCCAGTAGTATAGATCGAGGTTGGGGCAGGGGATCGAGTCAGCCCCAGCATTTT
TRBJ1-1 - - TRBV29-1 CSVAGTDDAAFF TGCAGCGTTGCTGGGACGGACGATGCTGCTTTCTTT
TRBJ2-7 - - TRBV4-1 CASSQDWQGYYEQYF TGCGCCAGCAGCCAAGATTGGCAGGGATATTACGAGCAGTACTTC
TRBJ1-2 TRBD1 - TRBV5-1 CASHIDPGQGDGYTF TGCGCCAGCCATATCGATCCGGGACAGGGGGATGGCTACACCTTC
TRBJ1-2 TRBD1 - TRBV27 CASGRQGPEGYTF TGTGCCAGCGGCAGACAGGGCCCAGAAGGCTACACCTTC
TRBJ2-7 TRBD2 once TRBV6-4 CASSPLAGVSEQYF TGTGCCAGCAGTCCACTAGCGGGAGTGTCCGAGCAGTACTTC
TRBJ1-2 - - TRBV5-5 CASSKMLDPAVGYTF TGTGCCAGCAGCAAGATGCTGGACCCCGCGGTTGGCTACACCTTC
TRBJ1-4 TRBD1 - TRBV30 CAWAGTGVPKLFF TGTGCCTGGGCCGGGACAGGGGTCCCAAAACTGTTTTTT
TRBJ2-5 - - TRBV24-1 CATSKDEETQYF TGTGCCACCAGCAAAGACGAAGAGACCCAGTACTTC